Shown below are 13 T cell receptor beta chains from a single sample sequenced in a study of T cell responses to AZD1222 COVID-19 vaccine. TCRdb keeps only in-frame clones here, not all; method: immunoSEQ multiplex PCR. Among tens of thousands of clones listed, under 90% were seen once. The specimen was peripheral blood, collected on day 0 of AZD1222 vaccination. All receptors come from an adult in good health.

The CDR3 spells CASSRLAGALSSYNEQFF. Written as DNA, the CDR3 is TGTGCCAGTTCTCGGCTAGCGGGGGCCCTAAGCTCCTACAATGAGCAGTTCTTC. This chain joins TRBV19 and TRBJ2-1; 10 bases line up with TRBD2. This CDR3 spans 18 amino acids. Germline assignment: CDR1 LNHDA and CDR2 SQIVND (reference sequence). The V gene end was trimmed by 8 bases and the J gene end by 0 bases; junction bases not matched to a gene: 13.

This chain joins TRBV7-2 and TRBJ2-5; no firm D call. The V and J ends lost 9 bases and 0 bases respectively, with 17 bases between them. CDR3 length equals 15 residues. CDR1 is SGHTA and CDR2 is FQGNSA in the germline V gene. The CDR3: CASSNGQTYQETQYF. The CDR3 DNA sequence: TGTGCCAGTTCGAACGGGCAGACTTACCAAGAGACCCAGTACTTC.

V is TRBV6-2 or TRBV6-3 and J is TRBJ2-7; TRBD2 aligns across 12 bases. CDR3 size: 16 residues. Germline V gives CDR1 MNHEY, CDR2 SVGEGT. V was clipped by 2 bases and J by 3 bases; unmatched bases: 5. Here the CDR3 reads CASSYRLAGAFYEQYF. CDR3 sequence (DNA): TGTGCCAGCAGTTACAGACTAGCGGGGGCGTTCTACGAGCAGTACTTC.

This sequence joins TRBV11-3 and TRBJ2-1; tentative D call: TRBD2 (7 bases). Germline V lookup: CDR1 SGHNT, CDR2 YENEEA. V was clipped by 0 bases and J by 4 bases, with 10 bases between them. The CDR3 runs to 15 residues. The CDR3 loop is CASSLEGGAYNEQFF. CDR3 DNA: TGTGCCAGCAGCTTAGAAGGGGGGGCTTACAATGAGCAGTTCTTC.

This chain joins TRBV12-3 or TRBV12-4 and TRBJ2-7; D is uncertain. With 5 bases removed from V and 2 bases from J, the gap between germline ends came to 10 bases. The CDR3 sequence is 13 residues long. The CDR3 loop is CASSLTVTYEQYF. CDR3 nucleotide sequence: TGTGCCAGCAGTCTTACAGTTACCTACGAGCAGTACTTC.

This clone was seen a handful of times. CDR3 DNA sequence: TGCGCCAGCAGCCGGACTCTGGATAGCCCCCACGAGCAGTACTTC. This codes for CASSRTLDSPHEQYF. This rearrangement joins TRBV4-3 to TRBJ2-7; D is perhaps TRBD2 (5 bases). The CDR3 sequence is 15 residues long. V lost 4 bases to trimming and J lost 5 bases, with 18 bases between them. Germline CDR1 is LGHNA and CDR2 is YSLEER.

The chain uses TRBV7-3 and TRBJ2-6; D is undetermined. From germline, CDR1 is SGHTA and CDR2 FQGTGA. This CDR3 is 13 amino acids long. Trimming took 5 bases from V and 3 from J, leaving 5 bases between them. CDR3 residues: CASSIGGANVLTF. CDR3 coding DNA: TGTGCCAGCAGCATAGGTGGGGCCAACGTCCTGACTTTC.

The chain links TRBV7-2 to TRBJ2-7; D gene ambiguous. The CDR3 has 13 amino acids. Trimming removed 5 bases at V and 3 bases at J, with 11 bases between. Germline-derived CDR1 and CDR2 are SGHTA and FQGNSA. For the CDR3, the DNA is TGTGCCAGCAGCCACCAGGACGGCTACGAGCAGTACTTC. Encoded protein: CASSHQDGYEQYF.

The chain carries TRBV2 and TRBJ1-1, with D possibly TRBD1 on 5 matching bases. The CDR3 runs 13 residues. Trimming cost V 4 bases and J 5 bases, with 11 bases left between them. The germline CDR1 and CDR2 sequences are SNHLY and FYNNEI. The CDR3 protein is CASSGQGWTEAFF. DNA for the CDR3: TGTGCCAGCAGTGGCCAGGGCTGGACTGAAGCTTTCTTT. The full variable domain, completed using reference TRBV2 and TRBJ1-1, is EPEVTQTPSHQVTQMGQEVILRCVPISNHLYFYWYRQILGQKVEFLVSFYNNEISEKSEIFDDQFSVERPDGSNFTLKIRSTKLEDSAMYFCASSGQGWTEAFFGQGTRLTVV.

V and J are TRBV6-2 or TRBV6-3 and TRBJ1-5, with D hard to call. Germline V CDR1 and CDR2: MNHEY, SVGEGT. V lost 5 bases and J 6 bases, leaving 14 bases between the germline ends. The CDR3 contains 14 residues. As DNA, the CDR3 is TGTGCCAGCAGTCCGGACCCGCCCGGTCAGCCCCAGCATTTT. It specifies CASSPDPPGQPQHF.

J is TRBJ2-3 and V is TRBV30, with TRBD2 matching 14 bases. CDR3 size: 18 residues. V shed 0 bases and J 5 bases; nucleotides not matched to a gene: 10. Germline CDR1 and CDR2: GTSNPN and SVGIG (reference sequence). As DNA, the CDR3 is TGTGCCTGGAGTGTACTAAGGACTAGCGGGGGGCACGGAGATACGCAGTATTTT. Its protein is CAWSVLRTSGGHGDTQYF.

The CDR3 nucleotides read TGTGCCAGCAGTTACTCAAACAGGGGCACTGAAGCTTTCTTT. Translated, it gives CASSYSNRGTEAFF. V and J are TRBV6-5 and TRBJ1-1; 7 nucleotides align to TRBD1. The germline V gene encodes CDR1 MNHEY and CDR2 SVGAGI. V was pared by 0 bases and J by 4 bases, with 2 bases of the junction left unmatched. CDR3 length: 14 residues.

This clone was detected only once. This rearrangement joins TRBV5-1 to TRBJ2-5, with 8 bases that match TRBD1. Trimming removed 6 bases from V and 4 bases from J; junction bases left unmatched: 8. CDR3 length equals 14 residues. The germline V gene has CDR1 SGHRS and CDR2 YFSETQ. CDR3 protein: CASNPDRAVETQYF. DNA of the CDR3: TGCGCCAGCAACCCGGACAGGGCAGTAGAGACCCAGTACTTC.